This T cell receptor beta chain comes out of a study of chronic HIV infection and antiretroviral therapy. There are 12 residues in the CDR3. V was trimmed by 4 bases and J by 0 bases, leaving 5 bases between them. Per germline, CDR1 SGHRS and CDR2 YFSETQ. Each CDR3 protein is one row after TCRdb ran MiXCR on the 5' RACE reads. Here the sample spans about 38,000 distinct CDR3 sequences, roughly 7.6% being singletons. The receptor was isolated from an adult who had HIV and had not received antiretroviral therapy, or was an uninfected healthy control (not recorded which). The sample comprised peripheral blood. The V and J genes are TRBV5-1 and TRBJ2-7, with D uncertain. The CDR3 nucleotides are TGCGCCAGCAGCCTCAGCTCCTACGAGCAGTACTTC. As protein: CASSLSSYEQYF.